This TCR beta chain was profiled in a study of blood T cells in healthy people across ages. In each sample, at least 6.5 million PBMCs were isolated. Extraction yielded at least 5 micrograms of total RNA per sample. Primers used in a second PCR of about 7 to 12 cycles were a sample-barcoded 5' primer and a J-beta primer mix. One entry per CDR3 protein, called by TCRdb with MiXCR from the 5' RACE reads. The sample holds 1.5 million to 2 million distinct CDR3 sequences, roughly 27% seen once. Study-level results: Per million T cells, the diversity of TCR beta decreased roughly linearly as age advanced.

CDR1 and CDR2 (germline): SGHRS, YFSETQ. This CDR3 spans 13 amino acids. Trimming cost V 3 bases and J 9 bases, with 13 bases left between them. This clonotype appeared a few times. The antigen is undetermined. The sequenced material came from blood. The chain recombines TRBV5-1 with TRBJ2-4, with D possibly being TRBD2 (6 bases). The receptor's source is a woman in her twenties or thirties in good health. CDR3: CASSSRGGSIQYF. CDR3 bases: TGCGCCAGCAGCTCCCGTGGAGGGAGCATTCAGTACTTC.